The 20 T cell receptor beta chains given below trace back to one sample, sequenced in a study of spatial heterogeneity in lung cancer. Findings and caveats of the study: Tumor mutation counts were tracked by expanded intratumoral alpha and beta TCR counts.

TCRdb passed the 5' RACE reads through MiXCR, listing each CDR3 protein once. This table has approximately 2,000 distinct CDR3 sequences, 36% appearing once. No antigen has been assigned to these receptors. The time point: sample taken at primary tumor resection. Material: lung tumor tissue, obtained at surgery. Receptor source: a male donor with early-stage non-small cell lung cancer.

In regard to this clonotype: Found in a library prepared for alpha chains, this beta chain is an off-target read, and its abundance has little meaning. CDR3 in amino acids: CASSFTDTQYF. The CDR3 nucleotides are TGTGCCAGCAGCTTTACAGATACGCAGTATTTT. This rearrangement joins TRBV7-8 to TRBJ2-3; D not certain. Trimming removed 3 bases at V and 3 bases at J, with 1 base between. The germline V gene encodes CDR1 SGHVS and CDR2 FQNEAQ. This CDR3 comprises 11 residues. Together with reference TRBV7-8 and TRBJ2-3, the CDR3 gives the full variable domain: GAGVSQSPRYKVAKRGQDVALRCDPISGHVSLFWYQQALGQGPEFLTYFQNEAQLDKSGLPSDRFFAERPEGSVSTLKIQRTQQEDSAVYLCASSFTDTQYFGPGTRLTVL.

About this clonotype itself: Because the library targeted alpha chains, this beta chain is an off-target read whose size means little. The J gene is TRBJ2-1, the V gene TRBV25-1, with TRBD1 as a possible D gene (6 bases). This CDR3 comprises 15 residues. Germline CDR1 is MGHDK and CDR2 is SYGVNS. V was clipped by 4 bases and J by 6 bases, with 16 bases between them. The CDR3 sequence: CASSVSGRGGNEQFF. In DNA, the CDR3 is TGTGCCAGCAGTGTAAGCGGCAGGGGTGGCAATGAGCAGTTCTTC.

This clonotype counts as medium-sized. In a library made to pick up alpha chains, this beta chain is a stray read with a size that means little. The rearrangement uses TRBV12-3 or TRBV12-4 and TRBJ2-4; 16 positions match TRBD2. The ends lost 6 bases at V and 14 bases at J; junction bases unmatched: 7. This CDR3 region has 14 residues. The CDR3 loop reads CASRPTGTSGREYF. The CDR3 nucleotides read TGTGCCAGCAGACCCACCGGGACTAGCGGGAGGGAGTACTTC.

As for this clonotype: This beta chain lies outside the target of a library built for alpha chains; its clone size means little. The CDR3 region is CSVEGGGELFF. The CDR3 nucleotides read TGCAGCGTTGAAGGGGGCGGGGAGCTGTTTTTT. The chain links TRBV29-1 to TRBJ2-2; no clear D gene. V lost 1 base and J 7 bases, leaving 4 bases between the germline ends. Per the germline V gene, CDR1 is SQVTM and CDR2 is ANQGSEA. The length of the CDR3 is 11 residues.

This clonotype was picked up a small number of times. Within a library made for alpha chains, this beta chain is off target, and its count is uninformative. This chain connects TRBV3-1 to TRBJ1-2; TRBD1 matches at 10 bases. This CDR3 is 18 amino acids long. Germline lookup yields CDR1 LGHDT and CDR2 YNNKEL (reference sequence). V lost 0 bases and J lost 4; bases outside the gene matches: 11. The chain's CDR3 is CASSQDMTGGWKFYGYTF. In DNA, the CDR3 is TGTGCCAGCAGCCAAGACATGACAGGGGGCTGGAAATTCTATGGCTACACCTTC.

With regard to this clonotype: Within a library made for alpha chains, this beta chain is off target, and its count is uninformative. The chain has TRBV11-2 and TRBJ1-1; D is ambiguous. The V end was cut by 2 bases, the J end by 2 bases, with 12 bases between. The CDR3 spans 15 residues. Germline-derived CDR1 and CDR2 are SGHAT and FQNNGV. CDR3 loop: CASSLYGKANTEAFF. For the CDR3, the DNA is TGTGCCAGCAGCTTATACGGGAAGGCCAACACTGAAGCTTTCTTT.

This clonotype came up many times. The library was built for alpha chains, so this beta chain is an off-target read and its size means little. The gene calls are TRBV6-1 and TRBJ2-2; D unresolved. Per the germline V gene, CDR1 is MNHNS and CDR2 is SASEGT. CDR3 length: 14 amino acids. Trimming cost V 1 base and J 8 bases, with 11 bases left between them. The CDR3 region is CASSEGSARGELFF. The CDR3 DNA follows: TGTGCCAGCAGTGAAGGGTCGGCCAGGGGGGAGCTGTTTTTT.

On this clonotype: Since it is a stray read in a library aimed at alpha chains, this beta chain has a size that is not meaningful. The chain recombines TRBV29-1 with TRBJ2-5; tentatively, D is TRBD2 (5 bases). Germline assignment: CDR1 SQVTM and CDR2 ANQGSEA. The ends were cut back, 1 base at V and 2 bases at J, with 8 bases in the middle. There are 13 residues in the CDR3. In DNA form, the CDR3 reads TGCAGCGTTGAAGTCCCGGGACAAGAGACCCAGTACTTC. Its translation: CSVEVPGQETQYF. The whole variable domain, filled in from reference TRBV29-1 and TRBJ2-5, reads SAVISQKPSRDICQRGTSLTIQCQVDSQVTMMFWYRQQPGQSLTLIATANQGSEATYESGFVIDKFPISRPNLTFSTLTVSNMSPEDSSIYLCSVEVPGQETQYFGPGTRLLVL.

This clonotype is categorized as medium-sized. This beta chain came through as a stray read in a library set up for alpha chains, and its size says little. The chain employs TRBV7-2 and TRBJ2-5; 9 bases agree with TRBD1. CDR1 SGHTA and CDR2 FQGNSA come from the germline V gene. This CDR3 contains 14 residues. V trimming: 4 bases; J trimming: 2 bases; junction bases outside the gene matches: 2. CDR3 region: CASSSDRGQETQYF. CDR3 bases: TGTGCCAGCAGCTCCGACAGGGGGCAAGAGACCCAGTACTTC.

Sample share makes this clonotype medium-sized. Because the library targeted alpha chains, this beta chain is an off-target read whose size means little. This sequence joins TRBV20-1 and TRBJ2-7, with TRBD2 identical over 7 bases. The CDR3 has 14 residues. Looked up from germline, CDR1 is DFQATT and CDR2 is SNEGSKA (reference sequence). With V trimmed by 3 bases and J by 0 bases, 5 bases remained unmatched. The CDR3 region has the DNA TGCAGTGCTAGGACGGGCGGGAGCTCCTACGAGCAGTACTTC. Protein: CSARTGGSSYEQYF.

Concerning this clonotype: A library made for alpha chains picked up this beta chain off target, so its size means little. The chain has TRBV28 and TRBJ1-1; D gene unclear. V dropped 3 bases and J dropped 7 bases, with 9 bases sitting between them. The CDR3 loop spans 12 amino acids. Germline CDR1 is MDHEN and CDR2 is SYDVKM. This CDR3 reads CASSFTTYEAFF. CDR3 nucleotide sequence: TGTGCCAGCAGTTTCACGACCTATGAAGCTTTCTTT.

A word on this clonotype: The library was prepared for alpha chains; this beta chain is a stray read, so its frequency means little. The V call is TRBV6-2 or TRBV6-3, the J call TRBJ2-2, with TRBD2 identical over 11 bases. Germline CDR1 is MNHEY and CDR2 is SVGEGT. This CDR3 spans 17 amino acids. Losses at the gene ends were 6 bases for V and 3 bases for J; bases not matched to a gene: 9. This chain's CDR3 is CASSSLIAGGDTGELFF. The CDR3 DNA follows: TGTGCCAGCAGCAGCCTTATAGCGGGAGGGGACACCGGGGAGCTGTTTTTT.

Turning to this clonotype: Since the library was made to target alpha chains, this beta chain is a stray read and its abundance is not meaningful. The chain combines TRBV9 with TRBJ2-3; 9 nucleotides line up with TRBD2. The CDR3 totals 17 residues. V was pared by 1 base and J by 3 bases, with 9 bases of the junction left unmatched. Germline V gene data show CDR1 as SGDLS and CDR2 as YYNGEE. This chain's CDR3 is CASSVRLAGFGTDTQYF. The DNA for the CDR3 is TGTGCCAGCAGCGTAAGGCTAGCGGGATTCGGAACAGATACGCAGTATTTT.

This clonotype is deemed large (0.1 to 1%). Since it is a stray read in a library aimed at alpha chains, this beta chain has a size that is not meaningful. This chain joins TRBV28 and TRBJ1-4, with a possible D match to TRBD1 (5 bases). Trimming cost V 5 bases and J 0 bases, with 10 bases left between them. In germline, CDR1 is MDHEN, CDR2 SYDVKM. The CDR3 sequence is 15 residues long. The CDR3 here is CASSARDATNEKLFF. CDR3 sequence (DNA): TGTGCCAGCAGTGCCAGGGACGCAACTAATGAAAAACTGTTTTTT.

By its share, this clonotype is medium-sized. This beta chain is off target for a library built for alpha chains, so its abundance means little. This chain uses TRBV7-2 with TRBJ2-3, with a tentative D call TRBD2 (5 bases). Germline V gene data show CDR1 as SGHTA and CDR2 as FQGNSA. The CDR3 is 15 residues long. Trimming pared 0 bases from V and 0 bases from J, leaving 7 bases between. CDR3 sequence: CASSLAPGSTDTQYF. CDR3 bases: TGTGCCAGCAGCTTAGCGCCGGGGAGCACAGATACGCAGTATTTT. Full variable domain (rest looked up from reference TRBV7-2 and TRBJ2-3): GAGVSQSPSNKVTEKGKDVELRCDPISGHTALYWYRQSLGQGLEFLIYFQGNSAPDKSGLPSDRFSAERTGGSVSTLTIQRTQQEDSAVYLCASSLAPGSTDTQYFGPGTRLTVL.

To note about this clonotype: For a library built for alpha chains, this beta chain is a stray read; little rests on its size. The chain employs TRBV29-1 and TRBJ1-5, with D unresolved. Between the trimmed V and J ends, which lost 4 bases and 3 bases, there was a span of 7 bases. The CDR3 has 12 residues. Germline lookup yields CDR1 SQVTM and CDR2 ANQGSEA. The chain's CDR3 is CSVAGINQPQHF. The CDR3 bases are TGCAGCGTTGCTGGGATCAATCAGCCCCAGCATTTT.

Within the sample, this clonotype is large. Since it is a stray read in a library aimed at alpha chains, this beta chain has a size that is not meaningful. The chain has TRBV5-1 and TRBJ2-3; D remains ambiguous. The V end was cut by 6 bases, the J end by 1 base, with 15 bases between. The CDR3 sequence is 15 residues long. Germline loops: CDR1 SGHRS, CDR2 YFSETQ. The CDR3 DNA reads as TGCGCCAGCACCCGTTACAACTTCGGCACAGATACGCAGTATTTT. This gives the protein CASTRYNFGTDTQYF.

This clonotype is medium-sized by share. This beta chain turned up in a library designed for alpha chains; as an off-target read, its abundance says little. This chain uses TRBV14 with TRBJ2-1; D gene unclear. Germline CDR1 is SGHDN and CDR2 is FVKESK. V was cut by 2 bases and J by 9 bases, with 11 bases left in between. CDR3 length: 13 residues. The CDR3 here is CASSQHPVGEQFF. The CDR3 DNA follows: TGTGCCAGCAGCCAACACCCGGTCGGTGAGCAGTTCTTC.

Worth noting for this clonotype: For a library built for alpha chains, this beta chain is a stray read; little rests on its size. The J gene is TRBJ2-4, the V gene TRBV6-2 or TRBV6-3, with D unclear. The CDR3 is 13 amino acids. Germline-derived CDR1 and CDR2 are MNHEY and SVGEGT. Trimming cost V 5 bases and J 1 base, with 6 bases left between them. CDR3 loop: CASSNDAKNIQYF. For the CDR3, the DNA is TGTGCCAGCAGTAACGACGCCAAAAACATTCAGTACTTC.

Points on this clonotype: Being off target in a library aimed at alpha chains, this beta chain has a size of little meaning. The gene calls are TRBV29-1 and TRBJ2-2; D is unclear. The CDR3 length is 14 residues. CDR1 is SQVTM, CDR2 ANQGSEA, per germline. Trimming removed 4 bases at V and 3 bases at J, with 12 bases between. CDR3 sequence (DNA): TGCAGCGTTGGCGGTGCGACACACACCGGGGAGCTGTTTTTT. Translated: CSVGGATHTGELFF.